This entry lists 5 T cell receptor beta chains sequenced from one sample in a study of beta chain features in type 1 diabetes (dated by TCRdb to 2016 to 2019). The method was the immunoSEQ multiplex PCR assay. The entire amount of isolated RNA was reverse transcribed using the High Capacity cDNA Reverse Transcription Kit, so the sequenced TCRB transcripts were expressed ones. TCRdb holds this immuneACCESS table with in-frame rearrangements only. Some clones are missing; in checked studies, unresolved V genes explain under half, and the rest has no known cause. In this sample the table shows about 340,000 clones, roughly 8% of which occur a single time. Of the sample, roughly 0.44% is held by the ten largest clones. The sample comprised central memory CD4+ T cells from blood. These receptors originate from a woman aged 18-29 years in good health.

This clone came up a few times. The chain combines TRBV7-9 with TRBJ2-7, with D perhaps assigned TRBD1 or TRBD2 (5 bases each). Germline CDR1 and CDR2: SEHNR and FQNEAQ (reference sequence). The CDR3 totals 17 residues. Trimming cost V 5 bases and J 3 bases, with 23 bases left between them. The CDR3 protein is CASSPLGVARALYEQYF. In DNA form, the CDR3 reads TGTGCCAGCAGCCCCCTGGGGGTGGCCAGGGCGCTCTACGAGCAGTACTTC.

The gene calls are TRBV7-2 and TRBJ2-7, with TRBD2 matching 7 bases. The V gene end was trimmed by 6 bases and the J gene end by 1 base; junction bases not matched to a gene: 12. Germline-derived CDR1 and CDR2 are SGHTA and FQGNSA. This CDR3 is 16 amino acids long. The chain's CDR3 is CASRYTSVPNSYEQYF. In DNA form, the CDR3 reads TGTGCCAGCAGGTACACTAGCGTGCCGAATTCCTACGAGCAGTACTTC.

This clone was detected only a few times. Other nucleotide sequences from this sample produce the same CDR3. This chain connects TRBV6-6 to TRBJ2-6; D is undetermined. Trimming took 6 bases from V and 2 from J, leaving 11 bases between them. This CDR3 region has 15 residues. Germline lookup yields CDR1 MNHNY and CDR2 SVGAGI (reference sequence). The CDR3 region has the DNA TGTGCCAGCAGCTCTGACCGGGCTGGGGCCAACGTCCTGACTTTC. This codes for CASSSDRAGANVLTF.

This clone was counted between two and nine times. This chain uses TRBV19 with TRBJ1-2; TRBD1 matches at 7 bases. CDR1 and CDR2 from the germline V gene are LNHDA and SQIVND (reference sequence). This CDR3 has 13 residues. The V gene end was trimmed by 4 bases and the J gene end by 8 bases; junction bases not matched to a gene: 7. CDR3 residues: CASSKWQGGGYTF. In nucleotides, the CDR3 is TGTGCCAGTAGTAAATGGCAGGGGGGCGGCTACACCTTC.

The chain carries TRBV6-5 and TRBJ1-5, with D maybe TRBD1 (6 bases). The V gene lost 2 bases and the J gene lost 5 bases, with 10 bases spanning the gap. Germline V gene data show CDR1 as MNHEY and CDR2 as SVGAGI. CDR3 length equals 14 residues. The CDR3 spells CASSYRGPDQPQHF. For the CDR3, the DNA is TGTGCCAGCAGTTACCGGGGGCCAGATCAGCCCCAGCATTTT.